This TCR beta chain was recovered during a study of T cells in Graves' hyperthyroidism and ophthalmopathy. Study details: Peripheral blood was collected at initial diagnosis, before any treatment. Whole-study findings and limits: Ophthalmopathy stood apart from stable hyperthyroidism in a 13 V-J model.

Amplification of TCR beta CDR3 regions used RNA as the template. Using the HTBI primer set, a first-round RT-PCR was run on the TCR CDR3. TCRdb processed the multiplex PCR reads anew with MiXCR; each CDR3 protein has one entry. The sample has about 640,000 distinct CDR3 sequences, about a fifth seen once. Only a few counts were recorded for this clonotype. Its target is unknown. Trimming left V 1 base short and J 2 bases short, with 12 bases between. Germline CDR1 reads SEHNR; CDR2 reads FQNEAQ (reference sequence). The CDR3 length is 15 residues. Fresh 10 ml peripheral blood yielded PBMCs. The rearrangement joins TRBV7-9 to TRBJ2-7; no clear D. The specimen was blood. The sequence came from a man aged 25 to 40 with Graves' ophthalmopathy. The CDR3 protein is CASSLVATGAYEQYF. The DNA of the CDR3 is TGTGCCAGCAGCTTAGTTGCTACCGGAGCCTACGAGCAGTACTTC.